This entry lists 21 T cell receptor beta chains sequenced from one sample in a study of T cells in Graves' hyperthyroidism and ophthalmopathy. Researchers amplified the TCR beta CDR3 regions from RNA transcripts. RT-PCR in the first round (using the HTBI primer set) targeted the TCR CDR3. TCRdb recomputed calls from the multiplex PCR reads with MiXCR, one row per CDR3 protein. The table has 750,000 to 950,000 distinct CDR3 sequences, roughly 40% seen once. Input material: blood. The origin of the receptors is a man in his late teens or twenties with Graves' hyperthyroidism.

Ten or more counts support this clonotype. The chain joins TRBV15 to TRBJ1-1, with D perhaps TRBD1 (5 bases). Germline values: CDR1 LNHNV, CDR2 YYDKDF (reference sequence). The V gene lost 8 bases and the J gene lost 3 bases, with 13 bases spanning the gap. The CDR3 loop spans 13 amino acids. DNA for the CDR3: TGTGCCACCTCGGGGACGACAGACACTGAAGCTTTCTTT. This codes for CATSGTTDTEAFF.

The V and J genes are TRBV7-8 and TRBJ1-2; the D gene is possibly TRBD1 (5 bases). The CDR3 has 16 amino acids. Between the trimmed V and J ends, which lost 2 bases and 8 bases, there was a span of 21 bases. CDR1 is SGHVS and CDR2 is FQNEAQ in the germline V gene. The CDR3 loop reads CASSLQDTDDLYGYTF. The CDR3 coding sequence is TGTGCCAGCAGCTTACAGGACACGGACGATCTTTACGGCTACACCTTC.

This clonotype was seen a few times. The chain carries TRBV20-1 and TRBJ2-7; the D is unclear. The germline V and J ends were trimmed by 4 bases and 6 bases, with 13 bases remaining between them. CDR1 is DFQATT and CDR2 is SNEGSKA in the germline V gene (reference sequence). The CDR3 totals 12 residues. CDR3 DNA: TGCAGTGCTATAGACCCCCCGGGCGAGCAGTACTTC. Amino acids: CSAIDPPGEQYF.

The rearrangement links TRBV6-1 to TRBJ2-5; TRBD1 agrees at 7 bases. Unmatched junction bases numbered 11, after V lost 6 bases and J lost 4 bases. Germline CDR1 reads MNHNS; CDR2 reads SASEGT. The CDR3 length is 15 residues. CDR3 DNA: TGTGCCAGCAGCCCCGGGACAGCCAGCGGAGAGACCCAGTACTTC. Translating it yields CASSPGTASGETQYF.

Here the CDR3 reads CASGSVDSSGNTIYF. The CDR3, as DNA: TGTGCCAGCGGTTCCGTCGACAGCTCTGGAAACACCATATATTTT. The chain joins TRBV6-5 to TRBJ1-3; perhaps TRBD1 as D (5 bases). In germline, CDR1 is MNHEY, CDR2 SVGAGI. Trimming left V 8 bases short and J 0 bases short, with 14 bases between. This CDR3 has 15 residues.

This clonotype was seen ten or more times. The chain links TRBV10-3 to TRBJ2-5; 10 bases match TRBD2. Germline V lookup: CDR1 ENHRY, CDR2 SYGVKD. The CDR3 is 18 residues long. V shed 0 bases and J 7 bases; nucleotides not matched to a gene: 14. CDR3 in amino acids: CAISESPGTSANERTQYF. The CDR3 nucleotides are TGTGCCATCAGTGAGTCCCCCGGGACTAGCGCCAACGAACGGACCCAGTACTTC.

This clonotype was detected only once. The J gene is TRBJ1-5, the V gene TRBV10-3; maybe TRBD1 (5 bases). V lost 5 bases to trimming and J lost 1 base, with 21 bases between them. The CDR3 is made up of 18 amino acids. The germline V gene encodes CDR1 ENHRY and CDR2 SYGVKD. The CDR3 bases are TGTGCCATCAGTACAGGAGATTTTTCGGGTTCGAGCAATCAGCCCCAGCATTTT. Protein: CAISTGDFSGSSNQPQHF.

This clonotype was found many times. The chain uses TRBV10-3 and TRBJ2-7, with 9 bases matching TRBD2. Germline values: CDR1 ENHRY, CDR2 SYGVKD. J was trimmed by 6 bases and V by 8 bases; bases with no gene match: 8. The CDR3 runs to 13 residues. The CDR3 reads CAIHHSGSGEQYF. For the CDR3, the DNA is TGTGCCATCCATCATAGCGGGAGTGGCGAGCAGTACTTC.

The chain links TRBV2 to TRBJ1-6; 8 bases match TRBD1. Germline V gene sequence: CDR1 SNHLY, CDR2 FYNNEI. Losses at the gene ends were 4 bases for V and 14 bases for J; bases not matched to a gene: 16. This CDR3 is 16 amino acids long. The CDR3 DNA is TGTGCCAGCAGTGCCCAGGGGGCAGGCCGTCATAGTACCCTCCACTTT. Protein sequence: CASSAQGAGRHSTLHF.

This clonotype was observed at least ten times. The rearrangement joins TRBV7-9 to TRBJ1-1; 10 bases line up with TRBD1. Germline CDR1 is SEHNR and CDR2 is FQNEAQ (reference sequence). CDR3 length: 15 residues. V lost 5 bases, J lost 1 base, and 4 bases stayed unmatched. CDR3 loop: CASSTGQGGNTEAFF. Here the CDR3 DNA reads TGTGCCAGCAGCACCGGACAGGGGGGGAACACTGAAGCTTTCTTT.

The genes are TRBV2 and TRBJ1-6; D remains ambiguous. In germline, CDR1 is SNHLY, CDR2 FYNNEI. CDR3 length equals 12 residues. The CDR3 sequence: CARFGSNSPLHF. DNA of the CDR3: TGTGCTAGGTTCGGCAGTAATTCACCCCTCCACTTT.

The CDR3: CASHSKGNRDRDDYGYTF. CDR3 bases: TGCGCCAGCCATTCTAAGGGGAACCGGGACAGGGACGACTATGGCTACACCTTC. The chain uses TRBV10-1 and TRBJ1-2; 9 bases are shared with TRBD1. Germline lookup yields CDR1 WNHNN and CDR2 SYGVQD (reference sequence). V shed 8 bases and J 3 bases; nucleotides not matched to a gene: 19. The CDR3 loop spans 18 amino acids.

A note on this clonotype: This may stem from a read error, because a much larger clone lies one nucleotide away. The J gene is TRBJ1-2, the V gene TRBV6-1, with 8 bases that match TRBD1. Germline CDR1 and CDR2: MNHNS and SASEGT. With 8 bases clipped from V and 8 bases from J, the junction kept 4 bases outside the gene matches. The CDR3 totals 11 residues. The CDR3 here is CASVDRGGYTF. Written as DNA, the CDR3 is TGTGCCAGCGTCGACAGGGGCGGCTACACCTTC.

J is TRBJ1-2 and V is TRBV12-3 or TRBV12-4, with D hard to call. Trimming pared 10 bases from V and 4 bases from J, leaving 19 bases between. The CDR3 is 14 residues long. The CDR3 region has the DNA TGTGCCATCAGCCCTAGCGGAAGGACCTATGGCTACACCTTC. Translating it yields CAISPSGRTYGYTF.

As regards this clonotype: At one boundary the junction diverges from the germline segment, which might be a read error. The CDR3 sequence is CASRGPPNNGELFF. The CDR3 nucleotides read TGCGCCAGTCGGGGACCGCCGAACAACGGGGAGCTGTTTTTT. The V gene is TRBV10-1, the J gene TRBJ2-2; the D gene could be TRBD1 or TRBD2 (5 bases each). The CDR3 is made up of 14 amino acids. Germline CDR1 reads WNHNN; CDR2 reads SYGVQD (reference sequence).

This clonotype was counted only a few times. This rearrangement joins TRBV9 to TRBJ1-3, with 8 bases that match TRBD1. V lost 5 bases and J lost 4; bases outside the gene matches: 20. Looked up from germline, CDR1 is SGDLS and CDR2 is YYNGEE. CDR3 length: 19 residues. The CDR3 sequence: CASSLGGSSGGASGNTIYF. The CDR3 DNA reads as TGTGCCAGCAGTCTTGGCGGATCTTCAGGGGGCGCGTCCGGAAACACCATATATTTT.

The sample holds one count of this clonotype. This may stem from a read error, because a much larger clone lies one nucleotide away. The J gene is TRBJ2-7, the V gene TRBV11-2; D possibly corresponds to TRBD1 (5 bases). The germline V gene has CDR1 SGHAT and CDR2 FQNNGV. V lost 5 bases to trimming and J lost 6 bases, with 20 bases between them. The CDR3 has 15 amino acids. The CDR3 is CASSQHAGQACEQYF. CDR3 coding DNA: TGTGCCAGCAGCCAACATGCCGGACAAGCCTGCGAGCAGTACTTC.

This clonotype was detected many times. V gene TRBV10-2 combines with J gene TRBJ2-7; D is possibly TRBD2 (6 bases). The CDR3 has 12 amino acids. V was shortened by 10 bases and J by 6 bases, with 16 bases between the two germline ends. Looked up from germline, CDR1 is WSHSY and CDR2 is SAAADI. In DNA, the CDR3 is TGCGCCACCCGTTGGGACTCGGGCGAGCAGTACTTC. Residues: CATRWDSGEQYF.

This clonotype was counted ten times or more. This sequence joins TRBV29-1 and TRBJ1-1; tentatively, D is TRBD1 (5 bases). V was trimmed by 4 bases and J by 5 bases, leaving 14 bases between them. CDR1 is SQVTM and CDR2 is ANQGSEA in the germline V gene. There are 13 residues in the CDR3. CDR3 DNA sequence: TGCAGCGTTGCCGGGGGTCGGAGTACTGAAGCTTTCTTT. This translates into CSVAGGRSTEAFF.

The chain joins TRBV9 to TRBJ2-5; the match to TRBD1 covers 7 bases. Germline loops: CDR1 SGDLS, CDR2 YYNGEE. The CDR3 loop spans 15 amino acids. V lost 4 bases, J lost 2 bases, and 8 bases stayed unmatched. The CDR3, as DNA: TGTGCCAGCAGCCCTTTTCCGACAGGGCAAGAGACCCAGTACTTC. Protein sequence: CASSPFPTGQETQYF.

This clonotype was recorded a few times. The chain employs TRBV19 and TRBJ2-2; 11 nucleotides agree with TRBD2. With V trimmed by 6 bases and J by 6 bases, 6 bases remained unmatched. The length of the CDR3 is 15 residues. Germline values: CDR1 LNHDA, CDR2 SQIVND (reference sequence). This CDR3 reads CASRRTSGSSGELFF. CDR3 DNA sequence: TGTGCCAGTAGACGAACTAGCGGGAGCTCCGGGGAGCTGTTTTTT.